Shown below are 5 T cell receptor beta chains from a single sample sequenced in a study of technical replicates of blood from a handful of donors. The protocol was immunoSEQ multiplex PCR, while the TCRdb copy is restricted to in-frame clones and leaves out a portion. The repertoire includes more than 65,000 clones, 90% to 95% of them detected once, and under 0.4% sits in the top ten. The specimen was T cells isolated from PBMCs. These receptors all stem from a human donor in good health. Some clones in this sample may be carry-over from other donors' samples.

This clone showed up just a few times. The chain links TRBV2 to TRBJ2-5; TRBD2 is a possible D gene (6 bases). The germline gives CDR1 SNHLY, CDR2 FYNNEI. The CDR3 runs to 13 residues. V dropped 4 bases and J dropped 0 bases, with 6 bases sitting between them. The CDR3: CASSGTNQETQYF. In DNA form, the CDR3 reads TGTGCCAGCAGTGGGACTAACCAAGAGACCCAGTACTTC.

V usage is TRBV5-4 and J usage is TRBJ1-1; D uncertain. This CDR3 region has 13 residues. CDR1 and CDR2 (germline): SGHNT, YYREEE (reference sequence). The ends were cut back, 3 bases at V and 10 bases at J, with 16 bases in the middle. The CDR3 sequence: CASSSDRTIGAFF. The CDR3 region has the DNA TGTGCCAGCAGCTCTGACCGGACTATCGGAGCTTTCTTT.

CDR3 bases: TGTGCCAGCACCAAACTAGCGGCTGGAGGTGGGGGTCAAGTCTACGAGCAGTACTTC. Its protein is CASTKLAAGGGGQVYEQYF. The gene calls are TRBV11-2 and TRBJ2-7; 8 bases match TRBD2. Trimming removed 7 bases from V and 3 bases from J; junction bases left unmatched: 23. The CDR3 is 19 amino acids. The germline V gene has CDR1 SGHAT and CDR2 FQNNGV. Full variable domain (remainder filled in from reference TRBV11-2 and TRBJ2-7): EAGVAQSPRYKIIEKRQSVAFWCNPISGHATLYWYQQILGQGPKLLIQFQNNGVVDDSQLPKDRFSAERLKGVDSTLKIQPAKLEDSAVYLCASTKLAAGGGGQVYEQYFGPGTRLTVT.

The chain combines TRBV4-2 with TRBJ2-7, with D perhaps TRBD2 (6 bases). The CDR3 loop spans 16 amino acids. The V gene lost 0 bases and the J gene lost 1 base, with 13 bases spanning the gap. Germline V CDR1 and CDR2: LGHNA, YNFKEQ. CDR3 bases: TGTGCCAGCAGCCAAGAAAGGGGAGGTCAATCCTACGAGCAGTACTTC. Encoded protein: CASSQERGGQSYEQYF.

V usage is TRBV10-1 and J usage is TRBJ2-1; 7 bases fit TRBD1. Trimming cost V 9 bases and J 7 bases; bases outside gene matches: 9. Per germline, CDR1 WNHNN and CDR2 SYGVQD (reference sequence). The CDR3 is 13 residues long. CDR3 sequence (DNA): TGCGCCAGTTCGACAGGGTCAGTAAATGAGCAGTTCTTC. It specifies CASSTGSVNEQFF.